Shown below are 11 T cell receptor beta chains from a single sample sequenced in a study of T cell repertoires in cytomegalovirus infection. For these receptors, no antigen is known. Each CDR3 protein is one row after TCRdb ran MiXCR on the reads. Of about 69,000 distinct CDR3 sequences listed, about 30% are singletons. The source was CD8+ T cells from cultured PBMCs, collected from culture after CMV antigen stimulation. These receptor sequences come from a human donor in good health (CMV status not recorded). Some clones in this sample may be carry-over from other donors' samples.

This clonotype turned up a few times. The chain couples TRBV12-5 to TRBJ2-3, with unresolved D. This CDR3 spans 10 amino acids. The V end lost 6 bases, the J end lost 14 bases, and 12 bases lay between the germline ends. Germline values: CDR1 LGHNT, CDR2 FRNRAP. This chain's CDR3 is CASGINLRYF. In DNA form, the CDR3 reads TGTGCTAGTGGCATTAATCTTCGGTATTTT.

The rearrangement uses TRBV19 and TRBJ1-1, with TRBD1 matching 10 bases. CDR3 length: 14 residues. Germline CDR1 is LNHDA and CDR2 is SQIVND (reference sequence). J lost 7 bases, V lost 4 bases, and 6 bases had no gene match. The CDR3 bases are TGTGCCAGTAGTAAGGGACAGGGGAATGATGAAGCTTTCTTT. Translated, it gives CASSKGQGNDEAFF. Complete variable domain (other parts from reference TRBV19 and TRBJ1-1): DGGITQSPKYLFRKEGQNVTLSCEQNLNHDAMYWYRQDPGQGLRLIYYSQIVNDFQKGDIAEGYSVSREKKESFPLTVTSAQKNPTAFYLCASSKGQGNDEAFFGQGTRLTVV.

The V gene is TRBV27, the J gene TRBJ1-2; D ambiguous. The CDR3 has 13 amino acids. V lost 6 bases, J lost 8 bases, and 16 bases lay in between. Germline CDR1 MNHEY, CDR2 SMNVEV (reference sequence). In DNA, the CDR3 is TGTGCCAGCAGCCGGGTTGGCTATGGCGGCTACACCTTC. Protein: CASSRVGYGGYTF.

The chain recombines TRBV2 with TRBJ2-2; 13 nucleotides line up with TRBD2. CDR1 and CDR2 from the germline V gene are SNHLY and FYNNEI. The CDR3 runs 15 residues. V dropped 7 bases and J dropped 7; count of bases not matched to a gene: 6. CDR3 nucleotide sequence: TGTGCCAGCACCGGACTAGCGGGAGCCGGCGGGGAGCTGTTTTTT. It translates to CASTGLAGAGGELFF.

At least ten counts were recorded for this clonotype. The chain has TRBV7-2 and TRBJ2-1, with 9 bases lining up with TRBD2. CDR3 length: 16 amino acids. The trim removed 1 base at V and 12 bases at J, leaving 13 bases unmatched. Germline V lookup: CDR1 SGHTA, CDR2 FQGNSA. The CDR3 bases are TGTGCCAGCAGCTTAGATGCGGGGGGGGGGGAATGGGTGCAGTTCTTC. It specifies CASSLDAGGGEWVQFF.

This clonotype appeared many times. The chain joins TRBV6-2 or TRBV6-3 to TRBJ2-1; D perhaps matches TRBD1 (6 bases). The length of the CDR3 is 13 residues. The V end was cut by 6 bases, the J end by 4 bases, with 10 bases between. In germline, CDR1 is MNHEY, CDR2 SVGEGT. CDR3 loop: CASSYGQYNEQFF. The CDR3 bases are TGTGCCAGCAGCTACGGACAGTACAATGAGCAGTTCTTC.

This clonotype was detected only a few times. The chain links TRBV7-9 to TRBJ1-1; maybe TRBD1 (6 bases). Trimming shortened V by 3 bases and J by 5 bases, and 13 bases separated the two germline ends. Germline V gene data show CDR1 as SEHNR and CDR2 as FQNEAQ (reference sequence). The CDR3 is 14 residues long. In DNA form, the CDR3 reads TGTGCCAGCAGCTTTCAGGGAGGGGGAACTGAAGCTTTCTTT. Its translation: CASSFQGGGTEAFF. The full variable domain, rest sourced from reference TRBV7-9 and TRBJ1-1, is DTGVSQNPRHKITKRGQNVTFRCDPISEHNRLYWYRQTLGQGPEFLTYFQNEAQLEKSRLLSDRFSAERPKGSFSTLEIQRTEQGDSAMYLCASSFQGGGTEAFFGQGTRLTVV.

By sample share, this clonotype is medium-sized. This sequence joins TRBV10-3 and TRBJ1-2; possibly TRBD1 for D (5 bases). CDR3 length: 11 amino acids. V shed 2 bases and J shed 10 bases, with 8 bases lying between them. Germline CDR1 and CDR2: ENHRY and SYGVKD. CDR3: CAISEKGPYTF. The CDR3 DNA is TGTGCCATCAGTGAGAAGGGGCCCTACACCTTC.

The V call is TRBV6-2 or TRBV6-3, the J call TRBJ1-2; 8 bases are shared with TRBD1. The V segment lost 6 bases and the J segment 6 bases; nucleotides outside the gene matches: 15. This CDR3 has 16 amino acids. The germline CDR1 and CDR2 sequences are MNHEY and SVGEGT. CDR3 nucleotide sequence: TGTGCCAGCAGCCAGGACAGGGAGCGAAGAAAAGATGGCTACACCTTC. Translated, it gives CASSQDRERRKDGYTF.

The chain uses TRBV9 and TRBJ2-3; possibly TRBD1 or TRBD2 for D (6 bases each). This CDR3 contains 16 residues. Between the trimmed V and J ends, which lost 4 bases and 4 bases, there was a span of 19 bases. CDR1 and CDR2 from the germline V gene are SGDLS and YYNGEE. DNA of the CDR3: TGTGCCAGCAGCCCCCGTGGCTTCGGGGGCGCAGATACGCAGTATTTT. Encoded protein: CASSPRGFGGADTQYF.

This clonotype has more than one count but fewer than ten. V usage is TRBV7-9 and J usage is TRBJ2-7; D gene ambiguous. Trimming shortened V by 7 bases and J by 1 base, and 17 bases separated the two germline ends. Germline V gives CDR1 SEHNR, CDR2 FQNEAQ (reference sequence). This CDR3 is 15 amino acids long. CDR3 amino acids: CASTPIPTESYEQYF. CDR3 bases: TGTGCCAGCACCCCGATACCAACAGAATCCTACGAGCAGTACTTC.